Each of the 13 T cell receptor beta chains below was sequenced from the same sample in a study of T cells in Graves' hyperthyroidism and ophthalmopathy. Amplification yielded TCR beta CDR3 regions, with RNA transcripts as the source. First-round RT-PCR with HTBI primers amplified the TCR CDR3 region. MiXCR, run by TCRdb on the multiplex PCR reads, gives a single entry per CDR3 protein. The sample records hundreds of thousands of distinct CDR3 sequences, about 15% being singletons. Sequencing was carried out using blood. The receptors here all came from a woman aged 18-29 years with Graves' hyperthyroidism.

This clonotype occurred many times. The V call is TRBV7-9, the J call TRBJ1-5; no firm D call. The CDR3 sequence is 13 residues long. Trimming removed 4 bases from V and 5 bases from J, with 9 bases in between. The germline CDR1 and CDR2 sequences are SEHNR and FQNEAQ (reference sequence). CDR3 in amino acids: CASSSAKDQPQHF. Written as DNA, the CDR3 is TGTGCCAGCAGCTCGGCGAAGGATCAGCCCCAGCATTTT.

This clonotype has just a few counts. This rearrangement joins TRBV29-1 to TRBJ1-2; D uncertain. V was trimmed by 7 bases and J by 2 bases, leaving 11 bases between them. The germline V gene has CDR1 SQVTM and CDR2 ANQGSEA. The CDR3 contains 12 residues. CDR3 loop: CSAQGNNYGYTF. DNA of the CDR3: TGCAGCGCCCAAGGCAACAACTATGGCTACACCTTC.

This clonotype appeared many times. The V and J genes are TRBV20-1 and TRBJ2-7; D is possibly TRBD1 (8 bases). Germline assignment: CDR1 DFQATT and CDR2 SNEGSKA (reference sequence). This CDR3 has 15 residues. Trimming shortened V by 4 bases and J by 5 bases, and 21 bases separated the two germline ends. The CDR3 region has the DNA TGCAGTGCTACCGACAGGGGAGGGGGACAAGACGAGCAGTACTTC. Translated: CSATDRGGGQDEQYF.

This clonotype was seen at least ten times. This CDR3 reads CASRGQGADTEAFF. CDR3 sequence (DNA): TGTGCCAGCAGGGGACAGGGGGCGGACACTGAAGCTTTCTTT. The J gene is TRBJ1-1, the V gene TRBV7-9, with TRBD1 matching over 12 bases. This CDR3 is built from 14 residues. The trim removed 6 bases at V and 3 bases at J, leaving 2 bases unmatched. CDR1 and CDR2 from the germline V gene are SEHNR and FQNEAQ (reference sequence).

This clonotype was seen repeatedly, ten times or more. The chain carries TRBV6-2 or TRBV6-3 and TRBJ2-7; TRBD2 is a possible D gene (5 bases). V dropped 2 bases and J dropped 3 bases, with 14 bases sitting between them. CDR1 is MNHEY and CDR2 is SVGEGT in the germline V gene. This CDR3 comprises 15 residues. The CDR3 nucleotides are TGTGCCAGCAGTTACCTCGAGAACGGGGACTACGAGCAGTACTTC. Amino acid sequence: CASSYLENGDYEQYF.

The chain uses TRBV4-2 and TRBJ1-3; D call uncertain. Per the germline V gene, CDR1 is LGHNA and CDR2 is YNFKEQ. The CDR3 runs to 16 residues. Between the trimmed V and J ends, which lost 0 bases and 2 bases, there was a span of 11 bases. CDR3: CASSQEGTPPGNTIYF. Here the CDR3 DNA reads TGTGCCAGCAGCCAAGAGGGCACACCACCTGGAAACACCATATATTTT.

This clonotype has just a few counts. The chain recombines TRBV7-9 with TRBJ2-7; D is ambiguous. CDR1 is SEHNR, CDR2 FQNEAQ, per germline (reference sequence). Trimming pared 5 bases from V and 4 bases from J, leaving 9 bases between. The CDR3 extends over 12 amino acids. CDR3: CASSGEGYEQYF. CDR3 DNA sequence: TGTGCCAGCAGCGGCGAAGGTTACGAGCAGTACTTC.

The table lists this clonotype with a count of one. Just one base apart from a much larger clone, this may be a read error. The V gene is TRBV24-1, the J gene TRBJ1-2, with 9 bases lining up with TRBD1. There are 16 residues in the CDR3. The germline CDR1 and CDR2 sequences are KGHDR and SFDVKD. V gave up 3 bases and J gave up 6 bases; unmatched junction bases: 10. The CDR3 loop is CATSDGGQGGNHGYTF. CDR3 sequence (DNA): TGTGCCACCAGTGATGGGGGACAGGGCGGGAACCATGGCTACACCTTC.

This clonotype was detected ten times or more. This chain joins TRBV12-3 or TRBV12-4 and TRBJ1-5; D is unresolved. V was cut by 6 bases and J by 7 bases, with 10 bases left in between. This CDR3 spans 12 amino acids. In nucleotides, the CDR3 is TGTGCCAGCAGACGGGGAGGGCAGCCCCAGCATTTT. Translated: CASRRGGQPQHF.

This clonotype was counted ten times or more. This rearrangement joins TRBV30 to TRBJ2-3; no firm D call. Trimming took 8 bases from V and 0 from J, leaving 15 bases between them. Germline lookup yields CDR1 GTSNPN and CDR2 SVGIG (reference sequence). The CDR3 extends over 14 amino acids. The CDR3 sequence is CARSAGTSTDTQYF. CDR3 nucleotide sequence: TGTGCCCGCTCGGCCGGTACTAGCACAGATACGCAGTATTTT.

The chain carries TRBV19 and TRBJ2-2; D may be TRBD2 (6 bases). Germline-derived CDR1 and CDR2 are LNHDA and SQIVND (reference sequence). The CDR3 consists of 14 residues. With 1 base removed from V and 7 bases from J, the gap between germline ends came to 10 bases. The CDR3 nucleotides read TGTGCCAGTAGTATAGGGCGGGACCACGGGGAGCTGTTTTTT. This codes for CASSIGRDHGELFF.

The chain carries TRBV28 and TRBJ2-7; possible D gene TRBD2, 5 bases. CDR1 and CDR2 (germline): MDHEN, SYDVKM. This CDR3 has 15 residues. Trimming left V 6 bases short and J 5 bases short, with 20 bases between. The CDR3 DNA reads as TGTGCCAGCAGATCTGGCGGGCAAATTCGGGACGAGCAGTACTTC. Translation: CASRSGGQIRDEQYF.

This clonotype was seen a handful of times. The genes are TRBV6-5 and TRBJ2-1, with 7 positions matching TRBD2. V was clipped by 2 bases and J by 2 bases; unmatched bases: 6. The CDR3 runs to 16 residues. Germline V gene lookup returns CDR1 MNHEY and CDR2 SVGAGI. This chain's CDR3 is CASSYGDGRTYNEQFF. The CDR3 DNA sequence: TGTGCCAGCAGTTACGGTGACGGGAGGACCTACAATGAGCAGTTCTTC.